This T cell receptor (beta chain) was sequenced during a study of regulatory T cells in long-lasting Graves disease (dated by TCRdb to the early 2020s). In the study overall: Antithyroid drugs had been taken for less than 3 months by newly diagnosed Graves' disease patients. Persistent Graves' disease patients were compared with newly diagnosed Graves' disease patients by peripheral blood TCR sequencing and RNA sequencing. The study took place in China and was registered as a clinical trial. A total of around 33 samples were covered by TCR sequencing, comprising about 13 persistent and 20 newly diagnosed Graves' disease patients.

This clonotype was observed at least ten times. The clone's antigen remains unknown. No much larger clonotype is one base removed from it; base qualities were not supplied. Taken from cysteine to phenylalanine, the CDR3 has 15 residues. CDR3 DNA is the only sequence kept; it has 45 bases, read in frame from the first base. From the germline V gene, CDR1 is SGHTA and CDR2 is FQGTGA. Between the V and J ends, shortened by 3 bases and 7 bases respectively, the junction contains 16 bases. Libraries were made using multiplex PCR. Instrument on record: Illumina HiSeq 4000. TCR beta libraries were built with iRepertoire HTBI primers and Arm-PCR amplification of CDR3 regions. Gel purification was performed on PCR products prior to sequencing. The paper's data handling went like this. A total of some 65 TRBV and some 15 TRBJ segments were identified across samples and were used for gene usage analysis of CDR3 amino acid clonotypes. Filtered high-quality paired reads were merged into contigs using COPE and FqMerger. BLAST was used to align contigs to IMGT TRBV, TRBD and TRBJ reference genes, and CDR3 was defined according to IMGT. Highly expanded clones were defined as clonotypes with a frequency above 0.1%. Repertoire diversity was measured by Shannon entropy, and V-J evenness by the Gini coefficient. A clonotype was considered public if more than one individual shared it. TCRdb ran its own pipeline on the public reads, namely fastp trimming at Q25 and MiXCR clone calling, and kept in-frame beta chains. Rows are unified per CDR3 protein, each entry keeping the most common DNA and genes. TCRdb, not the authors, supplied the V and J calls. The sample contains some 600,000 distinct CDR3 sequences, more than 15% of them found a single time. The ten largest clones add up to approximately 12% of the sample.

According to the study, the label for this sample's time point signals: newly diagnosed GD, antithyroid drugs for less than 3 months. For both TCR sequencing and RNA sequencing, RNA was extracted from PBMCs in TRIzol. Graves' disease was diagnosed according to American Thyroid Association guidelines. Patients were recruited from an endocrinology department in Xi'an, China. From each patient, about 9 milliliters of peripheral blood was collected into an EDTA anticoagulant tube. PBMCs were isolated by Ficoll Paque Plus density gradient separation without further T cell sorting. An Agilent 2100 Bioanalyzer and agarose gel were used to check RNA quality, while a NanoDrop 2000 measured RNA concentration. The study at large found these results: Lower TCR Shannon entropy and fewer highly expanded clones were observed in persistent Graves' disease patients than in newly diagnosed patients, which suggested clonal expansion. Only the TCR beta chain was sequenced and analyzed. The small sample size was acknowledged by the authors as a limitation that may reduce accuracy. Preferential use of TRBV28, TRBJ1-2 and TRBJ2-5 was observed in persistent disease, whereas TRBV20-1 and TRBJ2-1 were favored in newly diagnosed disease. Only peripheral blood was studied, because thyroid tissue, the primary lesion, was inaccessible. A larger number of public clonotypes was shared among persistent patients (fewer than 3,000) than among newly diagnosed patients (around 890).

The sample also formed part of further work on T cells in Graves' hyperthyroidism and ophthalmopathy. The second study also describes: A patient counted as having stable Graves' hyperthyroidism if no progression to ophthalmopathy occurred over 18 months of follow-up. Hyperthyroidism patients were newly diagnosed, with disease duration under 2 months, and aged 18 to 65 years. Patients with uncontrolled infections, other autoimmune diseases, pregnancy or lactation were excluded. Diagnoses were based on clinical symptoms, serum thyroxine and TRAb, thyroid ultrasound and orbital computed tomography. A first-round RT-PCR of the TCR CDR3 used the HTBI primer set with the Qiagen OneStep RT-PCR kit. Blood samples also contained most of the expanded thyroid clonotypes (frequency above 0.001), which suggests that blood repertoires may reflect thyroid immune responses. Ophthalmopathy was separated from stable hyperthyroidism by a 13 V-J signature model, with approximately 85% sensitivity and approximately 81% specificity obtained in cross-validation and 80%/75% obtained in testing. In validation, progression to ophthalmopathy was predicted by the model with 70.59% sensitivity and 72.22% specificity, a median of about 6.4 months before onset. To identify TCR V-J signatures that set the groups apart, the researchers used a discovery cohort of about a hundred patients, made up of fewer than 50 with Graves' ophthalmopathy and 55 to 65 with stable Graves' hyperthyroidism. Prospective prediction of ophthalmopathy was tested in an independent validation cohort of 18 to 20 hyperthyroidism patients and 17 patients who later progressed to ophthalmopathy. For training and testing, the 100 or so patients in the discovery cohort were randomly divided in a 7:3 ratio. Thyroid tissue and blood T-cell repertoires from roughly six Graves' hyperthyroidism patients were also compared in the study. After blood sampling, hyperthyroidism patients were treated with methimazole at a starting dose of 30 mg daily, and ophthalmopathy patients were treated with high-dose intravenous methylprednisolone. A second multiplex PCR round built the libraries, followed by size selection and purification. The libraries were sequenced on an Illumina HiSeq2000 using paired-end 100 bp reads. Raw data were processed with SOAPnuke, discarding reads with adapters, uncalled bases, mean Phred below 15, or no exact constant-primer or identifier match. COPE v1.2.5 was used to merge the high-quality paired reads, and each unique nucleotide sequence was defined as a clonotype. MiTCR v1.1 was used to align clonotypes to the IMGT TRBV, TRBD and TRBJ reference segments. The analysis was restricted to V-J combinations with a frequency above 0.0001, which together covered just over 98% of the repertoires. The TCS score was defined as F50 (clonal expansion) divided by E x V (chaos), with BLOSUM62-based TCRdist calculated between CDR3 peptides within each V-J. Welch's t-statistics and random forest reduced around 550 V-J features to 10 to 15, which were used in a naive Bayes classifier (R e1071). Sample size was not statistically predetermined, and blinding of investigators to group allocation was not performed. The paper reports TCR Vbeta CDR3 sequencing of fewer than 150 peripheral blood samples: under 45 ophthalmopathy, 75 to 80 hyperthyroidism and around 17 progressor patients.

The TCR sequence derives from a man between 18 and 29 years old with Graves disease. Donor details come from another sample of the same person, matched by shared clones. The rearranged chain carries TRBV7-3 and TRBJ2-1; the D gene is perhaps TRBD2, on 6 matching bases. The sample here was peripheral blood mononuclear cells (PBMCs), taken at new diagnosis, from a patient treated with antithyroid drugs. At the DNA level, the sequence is TGTGCCAGCAGCTTCGGATCGGGAGCGCGGAATGAGCAGTTCTTC. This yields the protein CASSFGSGARNEQFF.